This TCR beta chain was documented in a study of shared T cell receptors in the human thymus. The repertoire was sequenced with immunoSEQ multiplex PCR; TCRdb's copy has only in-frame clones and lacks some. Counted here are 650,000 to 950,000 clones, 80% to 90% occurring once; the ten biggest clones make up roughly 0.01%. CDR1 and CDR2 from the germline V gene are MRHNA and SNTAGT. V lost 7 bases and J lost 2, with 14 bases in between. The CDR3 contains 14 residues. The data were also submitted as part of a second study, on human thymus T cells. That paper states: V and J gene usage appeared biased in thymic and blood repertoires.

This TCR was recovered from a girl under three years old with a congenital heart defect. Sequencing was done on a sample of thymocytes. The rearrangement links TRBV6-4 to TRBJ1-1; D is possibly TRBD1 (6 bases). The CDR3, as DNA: TGTGCCAGCACCTCGGGACAAATCAACACTGAAGCTTTCTTT. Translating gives CASTSGQINTEAFF.